What follows describes a single TCR beta chain. The antigen remains undetermined. The data derive from a study of blood T cells in healthy people across ages. Study results and caveats: TCR beta diversity, measured per million T cells, fell in a roughly linear way with age. TCR beta diversity was tightly associated with the proportion of naive T cells.

For the second PCR, which ran for about 6 to 12 cycles, a sample-barcoded 5' primer and a J-beta primer mix were used. Each cDNA molecule was tagged by a template-switch adaptor with 12 random nucleotides. TCRdb redid the calling of the 5' RACE reads with MiXCR, one entry per CDR3 protein. The repertoire includes 550,000 to 750,000 distinct CDR3 sequences, over 20% of them detected once, and more than 3% sits in the top ten. Ranging in age from about 6 to 100, the donors were healthy Caucasian individuals from Russia. The TCR was taken from a man in his 70s in good health. The source material was blood.

CDR3 residues: CASSATTGAQETQYF. The DNA of the CDR3 is TGTGCCAGCAGCGCAACGACAGGGGCTCAAGAGACCCAGTACTTC. V is TRBV9 and J is TRBJ2-5, with TRBD1 matching 8 bases. V shed 3 bases, J shed 2 bases, and the junction held 6 bases outside the gene matches. The CDR3 totals 15 residues. Per the germline V gene, CDR1 is SGDLS and CDR2 is YYNGEE.